Sequencing of this T cell receptor beta chain was carried out in a study of radiotherapy plus CTLA-4 blockade in lung cancer. Overall study context: Of all patients, approximately 17% responded objectively and 30% to 35% showed disease control.

Ipilimumab-mediated CTLA-4 blockade plus focal radiation was given to patients having chemo-refractory metastatic non-small-cell lung cancer. This clone has a single count. The antigen is undetermined. Assay used: immunoSEQ multiplex PCR; TCRdb lists only in-frame clones, some missing. This sample carries around 45,000 clones, about two thirds of them seen once, and the ten largest clones take roughly 25%. Study outcomes and limitations: After radiotherapy and ipilimumab, tumor-derived clones expanded in peripheral blood.

The V and J ends lost 4 bases and 3 bases respectively, with 10 bases between them. Germline V gene data show CDR1 as SNHLY and CDR2 as FYNNEI. The CDR3 is 13 amino acids. This chain uses TRBV2 with TRBJ2-7, with D tentatively TRBD1 (7 bases). This specimen was peripheral blood, taken from a patient treated with radiotherapy plus ipilimumab. This receptor was taken from a human donor with non-small cell lung cancer who had a partial response to radiotherapy plus ipilimumab. The CDR3 nucleotides are TGTGCCAGCAGTGGCGGGACAGTCTACGAGCAGTACTTC. Residues: CASSGGTVYEQYF.